This T cell receptor beta chain was sequenced in a study of cytomegalovirus exposure and HLA in healthy donors. Points from the study as a whole: Associated with cytomegalovirus, according to the listing, were around 170 TCR beta chains. Analyses of presence/absence relied on an assumption of roughly uniform sequencing depth across donors. Reported results showed that the classifier diagnosed cytomegalovirus status with high specificity and sensitivity.

A word on this clone: Antigen specificity is unknown.

Germline V gives CDR1 MGHDK, CDR2 SYGVNS. V gave up 4 bases and J gave up 3 bases, with 8 bases separating them. This CDR3 contains 13 residues. The PCR had 60 Vbeta and 13 Jbeta primers. Sequenced by immunoSEQ multiplex PCR; TCRdb stores in-frame clones only, minus some. The sample records about 120,000 clones, roughly 69% being singletons. The rearrangement uses TRBV25-1 and TRBJ2-3; possibly TRBD2 for D (5 bases). Sequenced material: PBMCs. This receptor was identified in a human donor in good health. As DNA, the CDR3 is TGTGCCAGCAGTGGGGGAGCGACAGATACGCAGTATTTT. Amino acids: CASSGGATDTQYF. The full variable domain, with the rest looked up from reference TRBV25-1 and TRBJ2-3, is EADIYQTPRYLVIGTGKKITLECSQTMGHDKMYWYQQDPGMELHLIHYSYGVNSTEKGDLSSESTVSRIRTEHFPLTLESARPSHTSQYLCASSGGATDTQYFGPGTRLTVL.